The 14 T cell receptor beta chains below were found in one sample sequenced in a study of brain metastases from non-small cell lung cancer. TCRdb keeps only in-frame clones here, not all; method: immunoSEQ multiplex PCR. The table lists over 2,000 clones, roughly 85% of them singletons. The source material was tumor-adjacent normal tissue. Receptors originate from a donor at least 40 years old with non-small cell lung cancer.

About this clone: Other DNA variants within this sample encode the same CDR3. The chain combines TRBV24-1 with TRBJ2-1; a possible D gene is TRBD1 (6 bases). The CDR3 length is 16 residues. V was shortened by 5 bases and J by 8 bases, with 21 bases between the two germline ends. Germline V gene sequence: CDR1 KGHDR, CDR2 SFDVKD. The CDR3 region is CATSVPGQGEGDEQFF. The CDR3 DNA is TGTGCCACCAGTGTCCCGGGACAAGGGGAAGGGGATGAGCAGTTCTTC.

The gene calls are TRBV15 and TRBJ2-3; 7 nucleotides agree with TRBD1. CDR3 size: 14 residues. The J segment lost 3 bases and the V segment lost 5 bases, leaving 5 bases of the junction unmatched. The germline V gene has CDR1 LNHNV and CDR2 YYDKDF (reference sequence). This chain's CDR3 is CATSLQTGTDTQYF. The CDR3 region has the DNA TGTGCCACCAGCTTACAGACAGGGACAGATACGCAGTATTTT.

This sequence joins TRBV5-1 and TRBJ2-5; D gene unclear. The CDR3 loop spans 11 amino acids. The germline V gene encodes CDR1 SGHRS and CDR2 YFSETQ. The germline V and J ends were trimmed by 0 bases and 6 bases, with 3 bases remaining between them. The CDR3 reads CASSLDQTQYF. CDR3 in DNA: TGCGCCAGCAGCTTGGACCAGACCCAGTACTTC.

This chain uses TRBV5-5 with TRBJ2-7, with a weak D call TRBD2 (6 bases). The V gene's germline CDR1 is SGHKS and CDR2 YYEKEE (reference sequence). The CDR3 contains 17 residues. The V end lost 0 bases, the J end lost 5 bases, and 21 bases lay between the germline ends. In DNA, the CDR3 is TGTGCCAGCAGCTTGGCTTCGGCCGGGACTCCGAGGGACGAGCAGTACTTC. Its protein product is CASSLASAGTPRDEQYF.

To note about this clone: Mismatch with germline at one junction end may stem from a read error. Other DNA sequences in the same sample also yield this CDR3. The rearrangement uses TRBV6-2 or TRBV6-3 and TRBJ1-5; the D is unclear. The CDR3 contains 16 residues. CDR1 is MNHEY and CDR2 is SVGEGT in the germline V gene. CDR3 sequence reads: CASSYSRRVGNQPQHF. CDR3 sequence (DNA): TGTGCCAGCAGTTACTCGAGGAGGGTTGGCAATCAACCCCAGCATTTT.

CDR3 coding DNA: TGCGCCAGCAGCCCAACGACAGATACCTACGAGCAGTACTTC. Protein sequence: CASSPTTDTYEQYF. The genes are TRBV5-1 and TRBJ2-7; D is perhaps TRBD1 (5 bases). Germline CDR1 reads SGHRS; CDR2 reads YFSETQ. The CDR3 loop spans 14 amino acids. Trimming shortened V by 4 bases and J by 2 bases, and 13 bases separated the two germline ends.

With regard to this clone: One junction end does not reproduce the germline sequence, and a read error may be involved. The same CDR3 can be traced to other DNA sequences in this sample. The chain combines TRBV24-1 with TRBJ2-1; the match to TRBD2 covers 7 bases. Per germline, CDR1 KGHDR and CDR2 SFDVKD. CDR3 size: 15 residues. The DNA for the CDR3 is TGTGCCACCAGTGTAAGCGGGAAATCCTACAATGAGCAATTCTTC. Its protein product is CATSVSGKSYNEQFF.

The chain uses TRBV6-1 and TRBJ2-3; TRBD2 agrees at 11 bases. This CDR3 has 14 amino acids. V lost 4 bases and J lost 6; bases outside the gene matches: 3. The germline V gene has CDR1 MNHNS and CDR2 SASEGT. CDR3 nucleotide sequence: TGTGCCAGCAGTGTAGCGGGGGGGCGGGATACGCAGTATTTT. Its protein is CASSVAGGRDTQYF.

The rearrangement uses TRBV6-2 or TRBV6-3 and TRBJ1-1; D unresolved. Germline values: CDR1 MNHEY, CDR2 SVGEGT. V was shortened by 4 bases and J by 3 bases, with 12 bases between the two germline ends. The CDR3 extends over 14 amino acids. Here the CDR3 reads CASSSAHPDTEAFF. The CDR3 DNA follows: TGTGCCAGCAGTTCTGCCCACCCTGACACTGAAGCTTTCTTT.

V is TRBV7-6 and J is TRBJ1-1; D not certain. V was cut by 5 bases and J by 1 base, with 8 bases left in between. The CDR3 spans 13 residues. Per germline, CDR1 SGHVS and CDR2 FNYEAQ. The CDR3 nucleotides read TGTGCCAGCAGCCGGACGCCGAACACTGAAGCTTTCTTT. The encoded protein is CASSRTPNTEAFF.

This chain links TRBV27 with TRBJ1-1; possible D gene TRBD1, 6 bases. The CDR3 has 16 residues. Per germline, CDR1 MNHEY and CDR2 SMNVEV (reference sequence). V was cut by 1 base and J by 3 bases, with 15 bases left in between. CDR3 nucleotide sequence: TGTGCCAGCAGTTTATATCTGGGGGCGGAGGACACTGAAGCTTTCTTT. It encodes CASSLYLGAEDTEAFF.

On this clone itself: The same CDR3 is also encoded by other DNA sequences in this sample. V gene TRBV9 combines with J gene TRBJ2-7, with unresolved D. V gave up 4 bases and J gave up 2 bases, with 7 bases separating them. The CDR3 extends over 12 amino acids. Germline CDR1 is SGDLS and CDR2 is YYNGEE. CDR3 nucleotide sequence: TGTGCCAGCAGCCCCGGAACCTACGAGCAGTACTTC. It is translated as CASSPGTYEQYF.

The table lists this clone with a count of one. V usage is TRBV28 and J usage is TRBJ1-1, with D perhaps matching TRBD1 (5 bases). The CDR3 consists of 11 residues. Trimming stripped 8 bases from V and 1 base from J, with 5 bases between. Germline V gene data show CDR1 as MDHEN and CDR2 as SYDVKM. Here the CDR3 DNA reads TGTGCCAGCGGACAGAACACTGAAGCTTTCTTT. Translation: CASGQNTEAFF.

The chain has TRBV28 and TRBJ1-2, with TRBD1 identical over 10 bases. From germline, CDR1 is MDHEN and CDR2 SYDVKM. The CDR3 spans 18 residues. The V segment lost 9 bases and the J segment 4 bases; nucleotides outside the gene matches: 20. CDR3 in DNA: TGTGCCAGTAAACGACTTGGGGACAGGGGTCAACCATCCTATGGCTACACCTTC. This sequence encodes CASKRLGDRGQPSYGYTF.